This T cell receptor (beta chain) derives from a study of blood T cell repertoires in COVID-19. The overall study: Italy, Spain and the United States were the sources of the convalescent and acute COVID-19 samples. PBMCs, B-cell-depleted T cells, or T cells provided the cDNA or gDNA that made up the material.

Original methodology: Amplified reference gene primers provided the basis for estimating nucleated cell counts. Only in-frame clones appear in the TCRdb table, and some are missing; sequencing was by immunoSEQ multiplex PCR. V, J and clone size are those of that table, while D and trimming were read from the DNA. The sample records under 100,000 clones, about 82% being singletons. This clonotype was obtained from a woman in her 70s with active or convalescent COVID-19. Sequencing was done on a sample of peripheral blood.

The CDR3 sequence is CASSSDRNTGELFF. The CDR3 region has the DNA TGTGCCAGCAGCTCCGACAGGAACACCGGGGAGCTGTTTTTT. The chain joins TRBV7-6 to TRBJ2-2, with D possibly TRBD1 on 5 matching bases. The CDR3 runs 14 residues. The germline V and J ends were trimmed by 4 bases and 1 base, with 7 bases remaining between them. Germline-derived CDR1 and CDR2 are SGHVS and FNYEAQ.